This TCR beta chain is drawn from a study of neurological immune-mediated disorders. 5'RACE generated cDNA with 10-nucleotide random UMIs. TCRdb passed the 5' RACE reads through MiXCR, listing each CDR3 protein once. Of fewer than 45,000 distinct CDR3 sequences in the sample, around 6% were seen once. The CDR3 extends over 15 amino acids. After removal of 3 bases from V and 7 bases from J, the junction contained 11 bases not matched to a gene. Germline CDR1 reads DFQATT; CDR2 reads SNEGSKA (reference sequence). Study-wide points: None of the CDR3 amino acid sequences in expanded clones turned up in more than one subject, which points to private repertoires in all groups. HTLV-1-associated myelopathy had the most TCR clonal expansion, whereas multiple sclerosis had the least (lower than in healthy controls).

This clonotype was recorded at least ten times. Its antigen is currently unknown. The sequence was collected from a woman aged 40 to 50 in good health. The sequencing sample was made of CD4+ T cells from blood. The chain uses TRBV20-1 and TRBJ2-1, with 8 bases that match TRBD2. The chain's CDR3 is CSAREAGLGANEQFF. The DNA of the CDR3 is TGCAGTGCTAGGGAGGCGGGACTAGGGGCTAATGAGCAGTTCTTC.